A selection of T cell receptor beta chains follows, all from one sample in a study of shared clonotypes between healthy human individuals. Assay used: immunoSEQ multiplex PCR; TCRdb lists only in-frame clones, some missing. The data hold 1.5 million to 1.9 million clones, with approximately 98% observed a single time. The specimen was naive CD4+ T cells sorted from blood. Receptors were obtained from a man younger than 40 in good health. Each CDR3 is given without its conserved first and last residue.

v_call	j_call	cdr3_length	cdr3_aa
TRBV2	TRBJ1-1	9	ASSEEFIAF
TRBV28	TRBJ1-4	12	ASKVLGGYEKLF
TRBV7-6	TRBJ2-1	16	ASSLGFTSGPSYNEQF
TRBV6-5	TRBJ2-5	12	ASIETSAQETQY
TRBV7-8	TRBJ2-1	12	ASSLDRAYNEQF
TRBV11-3	TRBJ2-5	12	ASSSPTNQETQY
TRBV7-9	TRBJ2-7	12	ASRLAGSDYEQY
TRBV27	TRBJ2-3	12	ASSSVLPTDTQY
TRBV5-1	TRBJ2-5	14	ASSLGLREGEETQY
TRBV18	TRBJ2-1	14	ASSLLAGAGDDEQF